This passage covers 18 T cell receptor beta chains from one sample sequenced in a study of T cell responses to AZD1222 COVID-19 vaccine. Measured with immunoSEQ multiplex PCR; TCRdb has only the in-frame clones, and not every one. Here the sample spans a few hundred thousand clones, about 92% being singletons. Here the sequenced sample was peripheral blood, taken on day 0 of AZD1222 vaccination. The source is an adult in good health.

The CDR3: CASSKREGRITGELFF. CDR3 nucleotide sequence: TGTGCCAGTAGTAAGCGGGAGGGGCGGATCACCGGGGAGCTGTTTTTT. The V gene is TRBV19, the J gene TRBJ2-2, with 10 bases fitting TRBD2. CDR1 LNHDA and CDR2 SQIVND come from the germline V gene (reference sequence). The CDR3 is made up of 16 amino acids. Trimming cost V 4 bases and J 4 bases; bases outside gene matches: 6. Complete variable domain (other parts from reference TRBV19 and TRBJ2-2): DGGITQSPKYLFRKEGQNVTLSCEQNLNHDAMYWYRQDPGQGLRLIYYSQIVNDFQKGDIAEGYSVSREKKESFPLTVTSAQKNPTAFYLCASSKREGRITGELFFGEGSRLTVL.

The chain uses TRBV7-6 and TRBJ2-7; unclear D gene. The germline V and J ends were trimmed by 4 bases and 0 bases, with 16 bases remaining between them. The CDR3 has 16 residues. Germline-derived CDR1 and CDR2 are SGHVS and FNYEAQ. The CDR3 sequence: CASSSRPGSSSYEQYF. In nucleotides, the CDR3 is TGTGCCAGCAGCTCGCGGCCCGGCTCGAGCTCCTACGAGCAGTACTTC.

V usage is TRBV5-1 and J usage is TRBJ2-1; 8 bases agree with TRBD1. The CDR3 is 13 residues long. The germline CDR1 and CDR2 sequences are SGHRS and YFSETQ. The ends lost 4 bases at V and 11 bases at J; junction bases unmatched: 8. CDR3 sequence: CASSGGQGIKQFF. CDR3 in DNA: TGCGCCAGCAGCGGCGGACAGGGTATCAAGCAGTTCTTC.

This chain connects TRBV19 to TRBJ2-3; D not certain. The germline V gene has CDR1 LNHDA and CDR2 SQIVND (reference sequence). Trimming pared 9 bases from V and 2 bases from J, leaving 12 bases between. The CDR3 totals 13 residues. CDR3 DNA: TGTGCCAGCCGCACGACTCCCACAGATACGCAGTATTTT. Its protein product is CASRTTPTDTQYF.

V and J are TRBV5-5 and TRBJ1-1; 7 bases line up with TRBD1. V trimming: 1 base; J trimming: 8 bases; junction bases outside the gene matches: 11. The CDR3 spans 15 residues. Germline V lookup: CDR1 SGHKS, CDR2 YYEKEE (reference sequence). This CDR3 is CASSLIGTAPVEAFF. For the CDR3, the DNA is TGTGCCAGCAGCTTGATCGGGACAGCCCCGGTCGAAGCTTTCTTT.

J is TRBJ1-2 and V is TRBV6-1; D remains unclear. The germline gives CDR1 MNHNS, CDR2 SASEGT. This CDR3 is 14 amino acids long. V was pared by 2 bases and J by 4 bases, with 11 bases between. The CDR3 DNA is TGTGCCAGCAGTGAATGGGGAGGACCCTATGGCTACACCTTC. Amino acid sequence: CASSEWGGPYGYTF.

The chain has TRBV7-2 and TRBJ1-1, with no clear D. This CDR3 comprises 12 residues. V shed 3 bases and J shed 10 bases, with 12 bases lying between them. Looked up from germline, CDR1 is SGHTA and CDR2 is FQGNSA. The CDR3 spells CASSFMPQAAFF. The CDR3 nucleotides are TGTGCCAGCAGCTTCATGCCCCAAGCAGCTTTCTTT.

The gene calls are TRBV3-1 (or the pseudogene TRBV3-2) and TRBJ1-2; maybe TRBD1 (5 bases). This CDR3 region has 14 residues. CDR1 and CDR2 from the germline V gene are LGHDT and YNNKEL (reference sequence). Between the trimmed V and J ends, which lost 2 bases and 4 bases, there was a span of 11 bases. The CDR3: CASSQPQGGYGYTF. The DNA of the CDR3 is TGTGCCAGCAGCCAACCTCAGGGCGGCTATGGCTACACCTTC.

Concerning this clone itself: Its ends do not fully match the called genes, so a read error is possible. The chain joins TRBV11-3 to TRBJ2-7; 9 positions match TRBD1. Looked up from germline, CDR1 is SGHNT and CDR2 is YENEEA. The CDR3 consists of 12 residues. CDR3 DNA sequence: TGTGCCAGCAGCCCTTTGGACAGGGGACCGAAGTTC. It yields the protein CASSPLDRGPKF. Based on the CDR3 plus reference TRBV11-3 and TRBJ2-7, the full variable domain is EAGVVQSPRYKIIEKKQPVAFWCNPISGHNTLYWYLQNLGQGPELLIRYENEEAVDDSQLPKDRFSAERLKGVDSTLKIQPAELGDSAVYLCASSPLDRGPKFGPGTRLTVT.

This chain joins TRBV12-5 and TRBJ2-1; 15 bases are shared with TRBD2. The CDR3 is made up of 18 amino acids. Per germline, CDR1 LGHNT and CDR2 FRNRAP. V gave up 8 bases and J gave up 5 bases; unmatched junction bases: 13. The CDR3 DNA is TGTGCTAGTTCGACCTCCGGACTAGCGGGAGGGCCCAACAATGAGCAGTTCTTC. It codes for CASSTSGLAGGPNNEQFF.

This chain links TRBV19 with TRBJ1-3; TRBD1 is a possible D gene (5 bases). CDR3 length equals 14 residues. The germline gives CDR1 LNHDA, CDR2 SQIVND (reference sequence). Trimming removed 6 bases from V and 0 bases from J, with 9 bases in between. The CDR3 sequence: CASSRGYSGNTIYF. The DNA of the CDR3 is TGTGCCAGTAGCCGGGGCTACTCTGGAAACACCATATATTTT.

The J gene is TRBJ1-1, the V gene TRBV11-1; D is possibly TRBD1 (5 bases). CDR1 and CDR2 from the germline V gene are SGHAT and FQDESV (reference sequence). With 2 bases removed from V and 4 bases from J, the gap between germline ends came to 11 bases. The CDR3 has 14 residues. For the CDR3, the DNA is TGTGCCAGCAGCTTATTTAGGGGACCCACTGAAGCTTTCTTT. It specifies CASSLFRGPTEAFF.

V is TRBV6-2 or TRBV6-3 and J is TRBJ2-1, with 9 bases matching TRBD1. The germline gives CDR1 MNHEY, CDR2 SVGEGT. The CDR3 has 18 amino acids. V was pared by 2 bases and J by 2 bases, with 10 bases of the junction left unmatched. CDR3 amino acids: CASSYVTGGPNTYNEQFF. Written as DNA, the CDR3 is TGTGCCAGCAGTTACGTGACAGGGGGTCCAAACACCTACAATGAGCAGTTCTTC.

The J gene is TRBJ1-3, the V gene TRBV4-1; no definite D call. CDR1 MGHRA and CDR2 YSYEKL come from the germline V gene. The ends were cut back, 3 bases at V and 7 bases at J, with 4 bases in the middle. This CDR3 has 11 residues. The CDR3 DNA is TGCGCCAGCAGCCACGGTAACACCATATATTTT. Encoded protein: CASSHGNTIYF.

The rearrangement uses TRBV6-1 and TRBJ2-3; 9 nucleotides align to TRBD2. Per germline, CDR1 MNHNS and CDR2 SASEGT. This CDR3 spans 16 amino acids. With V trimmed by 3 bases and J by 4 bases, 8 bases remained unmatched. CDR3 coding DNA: TGTGCCAGCAGTGACAAGCTAGCGGGATGGGCAGATACGCAGTATTTT. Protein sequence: CASSDKLAGWADTQYF.

The CDR3 reads CATSESGLAGGRDTGELFF. The DNA for the CDR3 is TGTGCCACCAGTGAATCTGGACTAGCGGGGGGAAGAGACACCGGGGAGCTGTTTTTT. The chain is built from TRBV24-1 and TRBJ2-2, with 14 bases matching TRBD2. The CDR3 consists of 19 residues. V lost 4 bases, J lost 3 bases, and 9 bases stayed unmatched. The germline gives CDR1 KGHDR, CDR2 SFDVKD.

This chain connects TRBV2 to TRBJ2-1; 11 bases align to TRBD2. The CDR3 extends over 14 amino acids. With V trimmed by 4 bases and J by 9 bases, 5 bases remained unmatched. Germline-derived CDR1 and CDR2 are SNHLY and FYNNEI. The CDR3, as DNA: TGTGCCAGCAGTGTCGTACTAGCGGGAGCTGAGCAGTTCTTC. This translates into CASSVVLAGAEQFF. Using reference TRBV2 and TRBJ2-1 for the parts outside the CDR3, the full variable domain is EPEVTQTPSHQVTQMGQEVILRCVPISNHLYFYWYRQILGQKVEFLVSFYNNEISEKSEIFDDQFSVERPDGSNFTLKIRSTKLEDSAMYFCASSVVLAGAEQFFGPGTRLTVL.

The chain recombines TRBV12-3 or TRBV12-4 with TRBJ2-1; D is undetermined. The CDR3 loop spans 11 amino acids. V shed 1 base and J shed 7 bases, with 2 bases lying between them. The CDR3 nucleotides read TGTGCCAGCAGTTTAGTGAATGAGCAGTTCTTC. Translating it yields CASSLVNEQFF.